A selection of T cell receptor beta chains follows, all from one sample in a study of T cell responses to AZD1222 COVID-19 vaccine. TCRdb's table, derived via immunoSEQ multiplex PCR, lists solely in-frame clones and lacks some. Among fewer than 150,000 clones listed, approximately 88% were seen once. The source material was peripheral blood, sampled on day 0 of AZD1222 vaccination. The source is an adult in good health. Each CDR3 is given with its conserved first and last residue. Fields, in order: J gene, D gene, V gene, clone size, CDR3 DNA, CDR3 protein. D genes are given only for firm matches. Expanded clones get a size class; other rows say once, few or many, or leave the size out.

>TRBJ1-1|-|TRBV19|-
TGTGCCAGTAGTATAGCACTCAGGGTGGCTGAAGCTTTCTTT
CASSIALRVAEAFF
>TRBJ1-2|-|TRBV18|-
TGTGCCAGCTCACCACCGTTTTCCAGGGCGAACTATGGCTACACCTTC
CASSPPFSRANYGYTF
>TRBJ1-6|TRBD1|TRBV19|-
TGTGCCAGTACTGAGGGACAGTATAATTCACCCCTCCACTTT
CASTEGQYNSPLHF
>TRBJ1-2|-|TRBV2|-
TGTGCCAGCAGCCTCGAGGGAGGCGGTTTCTATGGCTACACCTTC
CASSLEGGGFYGYTF
>TRBJ1-1|-|TRBV12-5|-
TGTGCTAGTGCTATGGGGGCAGGGCGGAACACTGAAGCTTTCTTT
CASAMGAGRNTEAFF
>TRBJ1-2|-|TRBV6-2/TRBV6-3|-
TGTGCCAGCAGTACAGACAGGTCATATGGCTACACCTTC
CASSTDRSYGYTF
>TRBJ1-2|TRBD1|TRBV5-1|-
TGCGCCAGCAGCTCGGACAGGGACGGCTACACCTTC
CASSSDRDGYTF
>TRBJ1-3|-|TRBV7-8|few
TGTGCCAGCAGTAACAGAGGGATAACTGGAAACACCATATATTTT
CASSNRGITGNTIYF
>TRBJ1-1|-|TRBV3-1/TRBV3-2|-
TGTGCCAGCAGCCAAGAGACGGGTCACATGAACACTGAAGCTTTCTTT
CASSQETGHMNTEAFF
>TRBJ1-1|-|TRBV19|-
TGTGCCAGTAGTCCTCGGAGGGCTGACACTGAAGCTTTCTTT
CASSPRRADTEAFF
>TRBJ2-1|-|TRBV9|-
TGTGCCAGCAGCTTCTCCAGCAATGAGCAGTTCTTC
CASSFSSNEQFF
>TRBJ1-2|-|TRBV4-1|once
TGCGCCAGCAGCCAAGAGGGCCAAATATTTAAAGGCTACACCTTC
CASSQEGQIFKGYTF
>TRBJ1-2|-|TRBV2|once
TGTGCCAGCAACCTGGGACCGAGCTATGGCTACACCTTC
CASNLGPSYGYTF
>TRBJ2-1|-|TRBV7-2|-
TGTGCCAGCAGCTTAGAGATTCGGGAGCAGTTCTTC
CASSLEIREQFF
>TRBJ1-4|-|TRBV25-1|-
TGTGCCAGCAGTGAAGCCTCCTCTTCAGGGTTTAATGAAAAACTGTTTTTT
CASSEASSSGFNEKLFF
>TRBJ1-6|TRBD1|TRBV11-2|-
TGTGCCAGCAGCTTAGGCACAGGGGTTGGGTCACCCCTCCACTTT
CASSLGTGVGSPLHF
>TRBJ1-1|-|TRBV5-6|-
TGTGCCAGCAGCTCGGCAGGGACGGGAAACACTGAAGCTTTCTTT
CASSSAGTGNTEAFF
>TRBJ2-1|TRBD2|TRBV7-3|-
TGTGCCAGCAGCCCTGAACTAGCGGGGGGATCCTACAATGAGCAGTTCTTC
CASSPELAGGSYNEQFF
>TRBJ1-2|-|TRBV27|-
TGTGTCAGCAGTTCAAATACAGAATCCTATGGCTACACCTTC
CVSSSNTESYGYTF
>TRBJ2-3|-|TRBV6-2/TRBV6-3|once
TGTGCCAGCAGCCCCCGGCTCATGAAGAGGGCCACAGATACGCAGTATTTT
CASSPRLMKRATDTQYF
>TRBJ2-3|TRBD2|TRBV7-3|-
TGTGCCAGCAGCTTCGGGGGGGGCACAGATACGCAGTATTTT
CASSFGGGTDTQYF
>TRBJ1-5|-|TRBV25-1|-
TGTGCCAGCAGTGCCTCATGGGAGGGTCAGCCCCAGCATTTT
CASSASWEGQPQHF
>TRBJ1-1|-|TRBV12-3/TRBV12-4|once
TGTGCCAGCAGTGAAAGTATAACTGAAGCTTTCTTT
CASSESITEAFF
>TRBJ1-2|TRBD1|TRBV4-1|-
TGCGCCAGCAGCCAGGCCGGGACAGGGCCCTTGCATGGCTACACCTTC
CASSQAGTGPLHGYTF
>TRBJ1-2|-|TRBV6-5|-
TGTGCCACCGGGCCTACTCCCTATGGCTACACCTTC
CATGPTPYGYTF
>TRBJ1-4|-|TRBV4-3|-
TGCGCCAGCAGCCAGGGGTTGTTCCGGGGCGGGGAAAAACTGTTTTTT
CASSQGLFRGGEKLFF
>TRBJ1-2|-|TRBV6-5|-
TGTGCCAGCAGTTATGGGGGGGGTAATAACTATGGCTACACCTTC
CASSYGGGNNYGYTF
>TRBJ1-1|TRBD1|TRBV10-3|-
TGTGCCATCAGTGCCGGGACAGGGAGCGCTGAAGCTTTCTTT
CAISAGTGSAEAFF
>TRBJ2-3|-|TRBV7-3|-
TGTGCCAGCGAGGGGTATGGCGCGGGGAGGCCCCCCACAGATACGCAGTATTTT
CASEGYGAGRPPTDTQYF
>TRBJ1-1|-|TRBV19|-
TGTGCCAGTAGGCGACCGACCTCTAACACTGAAGCTTTCTTT
CASRRPTSNTEAFF
>TRBJ2-7|-|TRBV7-6|-
TGTGCCAGCAGCTTAGACGAGCAGTACTTC
CASSLDEQYF
>TRBJ1-1|-|TRBV5-1|-
TGCGCCAGCAGCCTGGGACTGGTGAACACTGAAGCTTTCTTT
CASSLGLVNTEAFF
>TRBJ2-7|-|TRBV7-9|-
TGTGCCAGCAGTGGGGGCGGCACGCAGTACTTC
CASSGGGTQYF
>TRBJ1-1|-|TRBV19|once
TGTGCCAGTAGTATAGGACGCGGGTCTGAAGCTTTCTTT
CASSIGRGSEAFF
>TRBJ1-1|-|TRBV2|-
TGTGCCAGCAGTGAAATCCCGGGGGCCACTGAAGCTTTCTTT
CASSEIPGATEAFF
>TRBJ1-2|-|TRBV18|-
TGTGCCAGCTCACCAATGGGGACGGTAAACTATGGCTACACCTTC
CASSPMGTVNYGYTF
>TRBJ1-1|TRBD1|TRBV6-6|-
TGTGCCAGCATTGATTCCGGGACAGGGACTGAAGCTTTCTTT
CASIDSGTGTEAFF
>TRBJ1-4|-|TRBV18|-
TGTGCCAGCTCTTCTGAATCCGGGGGCTGGGAAAAACTGTTTTTT
CASSSESGGWEKLFF
>TRBJ2-5|TRBD1|TRBV14|-
TGTGCCAGCAGCCGACAGGGGGCGAAAGAGACCCAGTACTTC
CASSRQGAKETQYF
>TRBJ1-5|-|TRBV2|-
TGTGCCAGCAGTGTCCCGGCTAGCAATCAGCCCCAGCATTTT
CASSVPASNQPQHF
>TRBJ1-1|TRBD1|TRBV7-9|-
TGTGCCAGCTCCTTGGGGACAGGGGGCGGCTCGGATGAAGCTTTCTTT
CASSLGTGGGSDEAFF
>TRBJ2-3|-|TRBV7-3|-
TGTGCCAGCAGCCCATTGGACGGAGCCACAGATACGCAGTATTTT
CASSPLDGATDTQYF
>TRBJ1-1|-|TRBV27|-
TGTGCCAGCAGTTTTCTGCAGGGAAGGAGTGAAGCTTTCTTT
CASSFLQGRSEAFF
>TRBJ1-6|-|TRBV19|-
TGTGCCAGTAGTATAGGGGCGACGTCTTCACCCCTCCACTTT
CASSIGATSSPLHF
>TRBJ1-1|-|TRBV7-3|-
TGTGCCAGCAGCGAAAAGGGCGGAAAGAACACTGAAGCTTTCTTT
CASSEKGGKNTEAFF
>TRBJ1-1|-|TRBV12-3/TRBV12-4|-
TGTGCCAGCAGTTTATCTAGCGGTGAAGCTTTCTTT
CASSLSSGEAFF
>TRBJ1-1|-|TRBV12-3/TRBV12-4|-
TGTGCCAGCAGTTTAGGAGGATTCGAAGCTTTCTTT
CASSLGGFEAFF
>TRBJ2-7|TRBD2|TRBV5-5|-
TGTGCCAGCAGCTTGGCCAGCGGGGGTTTCGCGTACGAGCAGTACTTC
CASSLASGGFAYEQYF